Each of the 8 T cell receptor beta chains below was sequenced from the same sample in a study of long-term antiretroviral therapy in people with HIV. immunoSEQ v3.0 was run at survey level. Using immunoSEQ multiplex PCR, the repertoire was profiled, and TCRdb retains in-frame clones only, with some absent. The sample consists of some 26,000 clones, more than 85% of them appearing once. The sequenced sample was unsorted PBMCs, obtained approximately 2.6 years after starting antiretroviral therapy. Receptors were obtained from a man in his forties with HIV.

The J gene is TRBJ2-7, the V gene TRBV7-8; D perhaps matches TRBD2 (5 bases). The CDR3 has 14 residues. In germline, CDR1 is SGHVS, CDR2 FQNEAQ. Trimming cost V 5 bases and J 5 bases, with 16 bases left between them. The CDR3 bases are TGTGCCAGCAGCCCGGAGGAAATCATTGACGAGCAGTACTTC. This gives the protein CASSPEEIIDEQYF.

This chain connects TRBV7-2 to TRBJ1-1; D uncertain. Germline V gene lookup returns CDR1 SGHTA and CDR2 FQGNSA. CDR3 length: 15 residues. V was pared by 1 base and J by 0 bases, with 9 bases between. This CDR3 is CASSLGAAMNTEAFF. CDR3 sequence (DNA): TGTGCCAGCAGCTTAGGGGCAGCGATGAACACTGAAGCTTTCTTT.

This sequence joins TRBV7-3 and TRBJ2-5, with D unresolved. CDR1 is SGHTA and CDR2 is FQGTGA in the germline V gene. Trimming pared 3 bases from V and 5 bases from J, leaving 10 bases between. CDR3 length: 13 residues. The CDR3 here is CASSFTPDETQYF. In DNA form, the CDR3 reads TGTGCCAGCAGCTTTACCCCTGATGAGACCCAGTACTTC.

This clone appeared once. The V and J genes are TRBV9 and TRBJ2-5; 8 bases map to TRBD2. CDR1 SGDLS and CDR2 YYNGEE come from the germline V gene. This CDR3 comprises 14 residues. V lost 4 bases, J lost 5 bases, and 7 bases stayed unmatched. CDR3 sequence reads: CASSLTPGGETQYF. The CDR3 coding sequence is TGTGCCAGCAGCCTTACCCCGGGGGGGGAGACCCAGTACTTC.

V usage is TRBV10-3 and J usage is TRBJ2-2; no definite D call. This CDR3 region has 15 residues. The V gene's germline CDR1 is ENHRY and CDR2 SYGVKD. V dropped 0 bases and J dropped 7 bases, with 12 bases sitting between them. The CDR3 nucleotides are TGTGCCATCAGTGAGTCGCAGCTCACCAGCGGGGAGCTGTTTTTT. Its protein is CAISESQLTSGELFF.

The gene calls are TRBV6-5 and TRBJ2-2; tentative D call: TRBD1 (7 bases). Trimming cost V 8 bases and J 3 bases, with 13 bases left between them. The CDR3 length is 14 residues. Germline V lookup: CDR1 MNHEY, CDR2 SVGAGI. CDR3 nucleotide sequence: TGTGCCAGCGGGCGGGACAGTTACACCGGGGAGCTGTTTTTT. Translation: CASGRDSYTGELFF.

The J gene is TRBJ2-7, the V gene TRBV6-7; the match to TRBD1 covers 8 bases. TRBV6-7 is an ORF for which the function is uncertain. This CDR3 region has 14 residues. Trimming took 8 bases from V and 0 from J; bases not matched to a gene: 6. As DNA, the CDR3 is TGTGCCAGCGGTACACAGGGGGGCTCCTACGAGCAGTACTTC. This codes for CASGTQGGSYEQYF.

The chain carries TRBV15 and TRBJ2-5; 7 bases align to TRBD1. This CDR3 has 14 residues. Per the germline V gene, CDR1 is LNHNV and CDR2 is YYDKDF (reference sequence). The V and J ends lost 5 bases and 2 bases, in that order; junction bases with no gene match: 5. The CDR3: CATSGGQLQETQYF. The CDR3 nucleotides read TGTGCCACCAGCGGGGGACAGTTACAAGAGACCCAGTACTTC.